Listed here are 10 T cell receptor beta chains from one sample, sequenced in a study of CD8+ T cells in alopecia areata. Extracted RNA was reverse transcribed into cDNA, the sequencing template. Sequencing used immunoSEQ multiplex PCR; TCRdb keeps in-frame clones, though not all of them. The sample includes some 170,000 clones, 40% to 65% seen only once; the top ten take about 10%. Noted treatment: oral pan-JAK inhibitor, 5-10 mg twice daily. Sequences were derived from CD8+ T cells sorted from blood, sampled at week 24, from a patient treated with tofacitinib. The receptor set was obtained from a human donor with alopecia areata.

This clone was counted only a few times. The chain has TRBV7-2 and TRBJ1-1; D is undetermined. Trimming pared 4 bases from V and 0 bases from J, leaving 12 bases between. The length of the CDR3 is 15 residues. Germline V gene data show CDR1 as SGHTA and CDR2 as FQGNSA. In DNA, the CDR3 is TGTGCCAGCAGCTCAAGTCTGGGTATGAACACTGAAGCTTTCTTT. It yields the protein CASSSSLGMNTEAFF. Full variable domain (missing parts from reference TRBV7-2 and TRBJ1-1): GAGVSQSPSNKVTEKGKDVELRCDPISGHTALYWYRQSLGQGLEFLIYFQGNSAPDKSGLPSDRFSAERTGGSVSTLTIQRTQQEDSAVYLCASSSSLGMNTEAFFGQGTRLTVV.

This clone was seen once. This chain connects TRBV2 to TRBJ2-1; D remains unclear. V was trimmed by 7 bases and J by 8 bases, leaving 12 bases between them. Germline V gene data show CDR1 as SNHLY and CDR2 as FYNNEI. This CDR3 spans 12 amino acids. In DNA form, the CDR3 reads TGTGCCAGCATCGCTCATGGTGATGAGCAGTTCTTC. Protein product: CASIAHGDEQFF. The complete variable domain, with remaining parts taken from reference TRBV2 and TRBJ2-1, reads EPEVTQTPSHQVTQMGQEVILRCVPISNHLYFYWYRQILGQKVEFLVSFYNNEISEKSEIFDDQFSVERPDGSNFTLKIRSTKLEDSAMYFCASIAHGDEQFFGPGTRLTVL.

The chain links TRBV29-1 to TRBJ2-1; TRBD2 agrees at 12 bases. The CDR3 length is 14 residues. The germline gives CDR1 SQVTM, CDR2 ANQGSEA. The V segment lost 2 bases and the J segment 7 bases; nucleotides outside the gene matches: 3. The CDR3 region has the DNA TGCAGCGTTGAACTAGCGGGGGGGCCGAATGAGCAGTTCTTC. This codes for CSVELAGGPNEQFF.

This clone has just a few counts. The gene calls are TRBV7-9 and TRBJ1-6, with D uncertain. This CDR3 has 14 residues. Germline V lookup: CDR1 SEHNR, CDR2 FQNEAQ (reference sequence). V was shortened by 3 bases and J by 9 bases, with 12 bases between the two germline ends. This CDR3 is CASSFAGLPSPLHF. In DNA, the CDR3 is TGTGCCAGCAGCTTCGCCGGACTTCCTTCACCCCTCCACTTT.

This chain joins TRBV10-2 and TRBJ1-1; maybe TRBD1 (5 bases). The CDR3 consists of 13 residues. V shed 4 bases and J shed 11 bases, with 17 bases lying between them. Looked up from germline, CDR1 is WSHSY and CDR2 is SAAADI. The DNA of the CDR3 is TGCGCCAGCAGTGGAAGAGGGGCCCAAAGGGCTTTCTTT. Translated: CASSGRGAQRAFF.

The CDR3 DNA sequence: TGCAGCGTTCCTAGTGGGCCGGAGCAGTTCTTC. This translates into CSVPSGPEQFF. V usage is TRBV29-1 and J usage is TRBJ2-1; D is unclear. Germline lookup yields CDR1 SQVTM and CDR2 ANQGSEA. The CDR3 is made up of 11 amino acids. V was pared by 5 bases and J by 10 bases, with 12 bases between.

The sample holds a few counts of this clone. The CDR3 loop is CASSQGSGGASGTDTQYF. The CDR3 DNA reads as TGCGCCAGCAGTCAGGGGAGCGGGGGGGCCTCTGGCACAGATACGCAGTATTTT. This rearrangement joins TRBV23-1 to TRBJ2-3; the match to TRBD2 covers 10 bases. TRBV23-1 is assigned to the ORF class and has an uncertain function. V was pared by 3 bases and J by 1 base, with 10 bases of the junction left unmatched. The CDR3 totals 18 residues.

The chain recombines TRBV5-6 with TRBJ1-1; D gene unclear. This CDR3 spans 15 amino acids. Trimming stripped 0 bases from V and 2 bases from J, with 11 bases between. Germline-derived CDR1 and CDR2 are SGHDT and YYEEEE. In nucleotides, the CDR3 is TGTGCCAGCAGCTTGGTTCGGTCCCTCAACACTGAAGCTTTCTTT. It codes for CASSLVRSLNTEAFF.

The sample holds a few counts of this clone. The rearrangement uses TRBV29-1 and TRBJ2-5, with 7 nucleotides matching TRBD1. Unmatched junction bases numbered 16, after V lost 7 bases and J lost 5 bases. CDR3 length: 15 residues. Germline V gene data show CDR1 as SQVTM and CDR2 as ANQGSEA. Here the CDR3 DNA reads TGCAGCGCCGAGGTAGGAGGACAGGTCAGCGAGACCCAGTACTTC. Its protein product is CSAEVGGQVSETQYF.

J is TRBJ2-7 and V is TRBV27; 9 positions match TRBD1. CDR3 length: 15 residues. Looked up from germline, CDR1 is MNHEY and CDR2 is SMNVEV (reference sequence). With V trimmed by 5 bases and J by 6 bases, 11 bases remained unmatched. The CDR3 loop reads CASSPTGGPQREQYF. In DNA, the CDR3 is TGTGCCAGCAGTCCAACAGGGGGCCCTCAGCGCGAGCAGTACTTC.